This TCR beta chain was recovered during a study of T cell responses to AZD1222 COVID-19 vaccine. General study results and limits: At 160-218 and 743-854, vaccine-associated CD4 TCRs were dominant, and they spanned spike. Clonal diversity was possibly underestimated, and white British individuals and females predominated among donors.

Libraries were prepared by immunoSEQ multiplex PCR; TCRdb keeps only in-frame clonotypes and omits some of them. This table holds under 25,000 clones, approximately 81% found once. In regard to this clone: Its target is not known.

This CDR3 comprises 12 residues. V was pared by 0 bases and J by 7 bases, with 4 bases between. CDR1 and CDR2 from the germline V gene are SGHRS and YFSETQ. The J gene is TRBJ2-2, the V gene TRBV5-1; D remains ambiguous. The origin of this receptor is an adult who received the AZD1222 COVID-19 vaccine. The sequencing used peripheral blood, collected 28 days after the second AZD1222 dose. In nucleotides, the CDR3 is TGCGCCAGCAGCTTGGTTAGCGGGGAGCTGTTTTTT. Translation gives CASSLVSGELFF.